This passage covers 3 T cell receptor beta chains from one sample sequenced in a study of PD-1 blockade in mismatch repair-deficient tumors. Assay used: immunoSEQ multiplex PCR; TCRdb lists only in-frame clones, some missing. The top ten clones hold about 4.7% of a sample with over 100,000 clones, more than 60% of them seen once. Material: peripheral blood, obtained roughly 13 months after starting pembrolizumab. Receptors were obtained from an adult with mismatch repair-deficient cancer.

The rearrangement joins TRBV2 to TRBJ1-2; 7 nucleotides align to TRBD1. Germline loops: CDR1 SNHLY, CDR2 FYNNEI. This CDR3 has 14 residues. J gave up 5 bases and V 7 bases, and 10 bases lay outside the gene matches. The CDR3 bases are TGTGCCAGCACCCCTAGACAGGGTTTATATGGCTACACCTTC. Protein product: CASTPRQGLYGYTF.

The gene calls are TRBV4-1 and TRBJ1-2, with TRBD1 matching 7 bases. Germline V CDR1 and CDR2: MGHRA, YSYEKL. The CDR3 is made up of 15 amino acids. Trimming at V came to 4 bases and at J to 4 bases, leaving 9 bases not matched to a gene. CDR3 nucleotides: TGCGCCAGCAGCCCTACCCAGGGGGGCAGCTATGGCTACACCTTC. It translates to CASSPTQGGSYGYTF.

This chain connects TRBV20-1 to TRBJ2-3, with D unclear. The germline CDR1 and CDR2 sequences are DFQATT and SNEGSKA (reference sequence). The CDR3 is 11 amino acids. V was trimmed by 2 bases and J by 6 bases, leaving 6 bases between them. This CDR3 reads CSARLMDTQYF. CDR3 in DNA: TGCAGTGCTAGACTTATGGATACGCAGTATTTT.